These 28 T cell receptor beta chains share one sample of origin, sequenced in a study of blood T cell repertoires in COVID-19. Produced via immunoSEQ multiplex PCR; TCRdb's table is partial and in-frame only. This sample has some 240,000 clones, with roughly 81% found just once. Sequenced input: peripheral blood. All receptors come from a woman over 75 with COVID-19, enrolled during active disease.

V gene TRBV15 combines with J gene TRBJ2-5, with TRBD1 as a possible D gene (6 bases). Per germline, CDR1 LNHNV and CDR2 YYDKDF (reference sequence). The CDR3 extends over 14 amino acids. V lost 1 base and J 4 bases, leaving 10 bases between the germline ends. This chain's CDR3 is CATSRGGQIETQYF. The CDR3, as DNA: TGTGCCACCAGCAGAGGGGGGCAGATAGAGACCCAGTACTTC.

The table lists this clone with a few counts. The chain couples TRBV6-6 to TRBJ2-3; the match to TRBD1 covers 9 bases. This CDR3 comprises 17 residues. The germline CDR1 and CDR2 sequences are MNHNY and SVGAGI (reference sequence). Trimming took 5 bases from V and 4 from J; bases not matched to a gene: 13. CDR3: CASSQRGTGRGADTQYF. CDR3 in DNA: TGTGCCAGCAGTCAACGAGGGACAGGGCGAGGGGCAGATACGCAGTATTTT.

This chain uses TRBV6-1 with TRBJ1-1, with 9 bases lining up with TRBD1. From germline, CDR1 is MNHNS and CDR2 SASEGT. V was clipped by 0 bases and J by 9 bases; unmatched bases: 5. This CDR3 region has 14 residues. The CDR3 protein is CASSEAEDRGQAFF. The CDR3 coding sequence is TGTGCCAGCAGTGAAGCCGAGGACAGGGGACAAGCTTTCTTT.

This rearrangement joins TRBV7-3 to TRBJ2-1; 8 bases are a match to TRBD1. The V segment lost 0 bases and the J segment 3 bases; nucleotides outside the gene matches: 4. CDR3 length equals 16 residues. Germline V gene sequence: CDR1 SGHTA, CDR2 FQGTGA. CDR3 nucleotide sequence: TGTGCCAGCAGCTTAACGGCAGGGGGCGTCTACAATGAGCAGTTCTTC. It translates to CASSLTAGGVYNEQFF. Using reference TRBV7-3 and TRBJ2-1 for the parts outside the CDR3, the full variable domain is GAGVSQTPSNKVTEKGKYVELRCDPISGHTALYWYRQSLGQGPEFLIYFQGTGAADDSGLPNDRFFAVRPEGSVSTLKIQRTERGDSAVYLCASSLTAGGVYNEQFFGPGTRLTVL.

The chain combines TRBV3-1 (or the pseudogene TRBV3-2) with TRBJ2-7, with D perhaps matching TRBD2 (5 bases). The CDR3 extends over 16 amino acids. Germline-derived CDR1 and CDR2 are LGHDT and YNNKEL (reference sequence). Deletions cut 2 bases from V and 0 bases from J, with 14 bases between. CDR3 loop: CASSQSGLYFSYEQYF. The CDR3 bases are TGTGCCAGCAGCCAAAGCGGATTGTACTTCTCCTACGAGCAGTACTTC.

The V call is TRBV27, the J call TRBJ1-1; D is unresolved. The CDR3 is 13 residues long. Trimming shortened V by 5 bases and J by 5 bases, and 12 bases separated the two germline ends. The germline gives CDR1 MNHEY, CDR2 SMNVEV (reference sequence). The CDR3 coding sequence is TGTGCCAGCAGTCGATCCGACGGGACTGAAGCTTTCTTT. As protein: CASSRSDGTEAFF.

The chain employs TRBV30 and TRBJ1-2; TRBD1 matches 7 bases. The CDR3 extends over 12 amino acids. Looked up from germline, CDR1 is GTSNPN and CDR2 is SVGIG (reference sequence). V was clipped by 4 bases and J by 11 bases; unmatched bases: 10. CDR3 nucleotide sequence: TGTGCCTGGATGGCAGGGGGTGGTGGTTACACCTTC. As protein: CAWMAGGGGYTF.

The V and J genes are TRBV11-1 and TRBJ2-7, with 13 bases identical to TRBD2. CDR3 size: 15 residues. Germline values: CDR1 SGHAT, CDR2 FQDESV (reference sequence). Trimming cost V 4 bases and J 2 bases; bases outside gene matches: 2. The CDR3 DNA reads as TGTGCCAGCAGCTGGGGACTAGCGGGAACCTACGAGCAGTACTTC. Amino acids: CASSWGLAGTYEQYF.

This clone was seen a few times. The chain is built from TRBV5-1 and TRBJ1-2; D is uncertain. CDR3 size: 13 residues. Germline assignment: CDR1 SGHRS and CDR2 YFSETQ. V was clipped by 6 bases and J by 4 bases, with 13 bases between them. CDR3 in amino acids: CASKGRRAYGYTF. CDR3 in DNA: TGCGCCAGCAAGGGCAGGAGGGCCTATGGCTACACCTTC.

The chain links TRBV10-3 to TRBJ2-5, with D unclear. Germline V gene data show CDR1 as ENHRY and CDR2 as SYGVKD. V was clipped by 10 bases and J by 2 bases, with 20 bases between them. The CDR3 is made up of 15 amino acids. DNA for the CDR3: TGTGCCACCGCGGAGAGTACCTCTCGGCAAGAGACCCAGTACTTC. Amino acid sequence: CATAESTSRQETQYF.

This clone was detected once. The gene calls are TRBV28 and TRBJ2-2, with 11 bases matching TRBD2. Germline V gene lookup returns CDR1 MDHEN and CDR2 SYDVKM. The CDR3 extends over 18 amino acids. Trimming cost V 6 bases and J 2 bases; bases outside gene matches: 11. CDR3 DNA: TGTGCCAGCAGAGCAACAGTAGGGACTAGCGGTAACACCGGGGAGCTGTTTTTT. Its translation is CASRATVGTSGNTGELFF.

This clone has a handful of counts. The gene calls are TRBV27 and TRBJ2-1; D is possibly TRBD2 (5 bases). The V end lost 3 bases, the J end lost 0 bases, and 18 bases lay between the germline ends. The germline CDR1 and CDR2 sequences are MNHEY and SMNVEV (reference sequence). There are 18 residues in the CDR3. CDR3 DNA: TGTGCCAGCAGTTTCCGCCGAGGGCTTCGCAGCTCCTACAATGAGCAGTTCTTC. Its translation is CASSFRRGLRSSYNEQFF.

This chain connects TRBV27 to TRBJ1-5, with unresolved D. The V gene lost 2 bases and the J gene lost 1 base, with 12 bases spanning the gap. The germline gives CDR1 MNHEY, CDR2 SMNVEV (reference sequence). The CDR3 runs 16 residues. The CDR3 coding sequence is TGTGCCAGCAGTTTAAACAACCCCTCGAGCAATCAGCCCCAGCATTTT. Amino acid sequence: CASSLNNPSSNQPQHF.

This clone appeared once. The junction differs from germline at one of its ends, possibly a read error. The CDR3 loop reads CASSLAGGTYNEQFF. CDR3 sequence (DNA): TGTGCCAGCAGCCTAGCGGGAGGTACCTACAATGAGCAGTTCTTC. The chain combines TRBV7-9 with TRBJ2-1; 11 positions agree with TRBD2. The V gene's germline CDR1 is SEHNR and CDR2 FQNEAQ (reference sequence). The CDR3 has 15 amino acids.

The chain recombines TRBV3-1 (or the pseudogene TRBV3-2) with TRBJ2-2; D gene ambiguous. The CDR3 has 14 amino acids. Trimming pared 3 bases from V and 4 bases from J, leaving 9 bases between. Germline V gene sequence: CDR1 LGHDT, CDR2 YNNKEL (reference sequence). CDR3 in DNA: TGTGCCAGCAGCCAGGCGCTAGGCACCGGGGAGCTGTTTTTT. This translates into CASSQALGTGELFF.

The chain has TRBV5-6 and TRBJ2-1; possibly TRBD1 for D (6 bases). With 0 bases removed from V and 8 bases from J, the gap between germline ends came to 9 bases. The CDR3 covers 13 residues. Germline assignment: CDR1 SGHDT and CDR2 YYEEEE. The CDR3 sequence: CASSLDRADEQFF. CDR3 in DNA: TGTGCCAGCAGCTTGGACAGGGCGGATGAGCAGTTCTTC.

This chain links TRBV2 with TRBJ1-6, with D unresolved. Germline V lookup: CDR1 SNHLY, CDR2 FYNNEI. The CDR3 has 13 amino acids. V lost 6 bases to trimming and J lost 6 bases, with 9 bases between them. In nucleotides, the CDR3 is TGTGCCAGCAGGCCGGGTCGTAATTCACCCCTCCACTTT. The encoded protein is CASRPGRNSPLHF.

The V gene is TRBV10-3, the J gene TRBJ1-2; 7 nucleotides align to TRBD1. Trimming removed 7 bases from V and 7 bases from J; junction bases left unmatched: 6. Looked up from germline, CDR1 is ENHRY and CDR2 is SYGVKD. The CDR3 has 12 residues. CDR3 region: CAINRQGAGYTF. The CDR3, as DNA: TGTGCCATCAACCGACAGGGAGCTGGCTACACCTTC.

The chain uses TRBV27 and TRBJ1-2, with 8 bases lining up with TRBD1. Germline V gene sequence: CDR1 MNHEY, CDR2 SMNVEV (reference sequence). J gave up 3 bases and V 9 bases, and 6 bases lay outside the gene matches. This CDR3 is built from 13 residues. For the CDR3, the DNA is TGTGCCAGTAGAACGACAGGGGACTATGGCTACACCTTC. Its translation: CASRTTGDYGYTF.

CDR3 in amino acids: CALDSYSGNTIYF. The CDR3 DNA follows: TGTGCCCTTGACTCCTACTCTGGAAACACCATATATTTT. The V gene is TRBV30, the J gene TRBJ1-3; no firm D call. V gave up 8 bases and J gave up 0 bases, with 11 bases separating them. CDR3 size: 13 residues. Germline V CDR1 and CDR2: GTSNPN, SVGIG (reference sequence).

There are a few counts of this clone. The rearrangement links TRBV21-1 to TRBJ1-1; the table's D gene call, TRBD1, was not cross checked with the DNA. TRBV21-1 is annotated as a pseudogene. CDR3 size: 18 residues. The CDR3 nucleotides read TGTGCCAGCAGCACCTACCCGATGCCAGGGCTGATGAACACTGAAGCTTTCTTT. Amino acid sequence: CASSTYPMPGLMNTEAFF.

The chain joins TRBV19 to TRBJ2-1; possibly TRBD2 for D (6 bases). Trimming took 5 bases from V and 2 from J, leaving 13 bases between them. The germline V gene encodes CDR1 LNHDA and CDR2 SQIVND (reference sequence). CDR3 length: 15 amino acids. CDR3 protein: CASSAQSGPYNEQFF. CDR3 in DNA: TGTGCCAGTAGTGCCCAGAGCGGGCCCTACAATGAGCAGTTCTTC. The full variable domain, rest sourced from reference TRBV19 and TRBJ2-1, is DGGITQSPKYLFRKEGQNVTLSCEQNLNHDAMYWYRQDPGQGLRLIYYSQIVNDFQKGDIAEGYSVSREKKESFPLTVTSAQKNPTAFYLCASSAQSGPYNEQFFGPGTRLTVL.

This clone came up a few times. Different DNA sequences within this sample yield the same CDR3. The chain uses TRBV29-1 and TRBJ1-1; the D gene is possibly TRBD1 (6 bases). Germline V lookup: CDR1 SQVTM, CDR2 ANQGSEA. The CDR3 is 12 residues long. Trimming left V 6 bases short and J 3 bases short, with 11 bases between. The CDR3 DNA is TGCAGCGTCGTTACAGGGTACACTGAAGCTTTCTTT. It is translated as CSVVTGYTEAFF.

The V gene is TRBV7-3, the J gene TRBJ2-1; tentative D call: TRBD2 (5 bases). Germline CDR1 reads SGHTA; CDR2 reads FQGTGA. The CDR3 extends over 14 amino acids. The ends were cut back, 3 bases at V and 10 bases at J, with 16 bases in the middle. CDR3 region: CASSLGFGLYEQFF. The CDR3 DNA reads TGTGCCAGCAGCTTGGGGTTCGGACTGTACGAGCAGTTCTTC.

This chain links TRBV29-1 with TRBJ1-2, with D hard to call. CDR1 is SQVTM and CDR2 is ANQGSEA in the germline V gene. Trimming stripped 4 bases from V and 4 bases from J, with 7 bases between. The CDR3 sequence is 11 residues long. This CDR3 reads CSVAGRYGYTF. CDR3 DNA: TGCAGCGTTGCGGGTCGCTATGGCTACACCTTC.

The count of this clone is one. The chain joins TRBV2 to TRBJ2-7; TRBD2 matches at 12 bases. The junction had 2 bases not matched to a gene; V was cut back by 7 bases and J by 4 bases. The length of the CDR3 is 13 residues. The germline V gene has CDR1 SNHLY and CDR2 FYNNEI. The CDR3 spells CASTGLAGYEQYF. CDR3 DNA sequence: TGTGCCAGCACCGGACTAGCGGGGTACGAGCAGTACTTC.

The chain joins TRBV6-2 or TRBV6-3 to TRBJ1-1; the D gene is possibly TRBD1 (6 bases). Germline CDR1 reads MNHEY; CDR2 reads SVGEGT. V lost 5 bases and J 4 bases, leaving 11 bases between the germline ends. This CDR3 comprises 13 residues. The CDR3 bases are TGTGCCAGCAGTCTCGGACAGACCACTGAAGCTTTCTTT. Its translation is CASSLGQTTEAFF.

In its sample, this clone was seen once. The V and J genes are TRBV5-1 and TRBJ2-2, with 10 positions matching TRBD2. CDR1 is SGHRS, CDR2 YFSETQ, per germline. The junction had 2 bases not matched to a gene; V was cut back by 1 base and J by 5 bases. CDR3 size: 15 residues. CDR3 DNA sequence: TGCGCCAGCAGCTTGACTAGCGGGATAACCGGGGAGCTGTTTTTT. Translating gives CASSLTSGITGELFF.